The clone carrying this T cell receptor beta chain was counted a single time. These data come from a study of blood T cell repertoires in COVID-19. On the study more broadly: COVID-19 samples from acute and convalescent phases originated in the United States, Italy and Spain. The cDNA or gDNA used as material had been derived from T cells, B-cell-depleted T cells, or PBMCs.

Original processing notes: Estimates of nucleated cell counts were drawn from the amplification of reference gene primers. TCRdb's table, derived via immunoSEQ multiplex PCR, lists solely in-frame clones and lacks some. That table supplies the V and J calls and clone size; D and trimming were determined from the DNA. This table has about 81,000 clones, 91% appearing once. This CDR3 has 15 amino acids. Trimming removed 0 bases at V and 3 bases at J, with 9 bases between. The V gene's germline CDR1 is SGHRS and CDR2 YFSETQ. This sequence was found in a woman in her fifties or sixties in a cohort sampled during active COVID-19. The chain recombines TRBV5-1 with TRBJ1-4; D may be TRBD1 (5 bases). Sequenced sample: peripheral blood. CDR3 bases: TGCGCCAGCAGCTTGGTTGACAGTTCTAATGAAAAACTGTTTTTT. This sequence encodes CASSLVDSSNEKLFF.